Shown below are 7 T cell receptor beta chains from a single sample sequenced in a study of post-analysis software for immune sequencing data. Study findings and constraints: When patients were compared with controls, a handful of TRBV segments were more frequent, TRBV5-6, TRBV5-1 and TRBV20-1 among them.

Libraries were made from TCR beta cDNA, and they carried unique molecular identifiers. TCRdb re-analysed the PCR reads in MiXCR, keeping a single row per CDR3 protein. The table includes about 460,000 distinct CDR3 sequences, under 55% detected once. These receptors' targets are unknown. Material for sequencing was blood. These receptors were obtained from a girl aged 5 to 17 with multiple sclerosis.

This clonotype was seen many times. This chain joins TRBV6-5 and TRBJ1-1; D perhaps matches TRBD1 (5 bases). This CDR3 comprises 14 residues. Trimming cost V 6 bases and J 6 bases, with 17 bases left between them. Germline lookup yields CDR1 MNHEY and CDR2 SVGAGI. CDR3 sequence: CASRDPRVKAEAFF. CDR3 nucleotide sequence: TGTGCCAGCAGAGACCCCAGGGTTAAGGCTGAAGCTTTCTTT.

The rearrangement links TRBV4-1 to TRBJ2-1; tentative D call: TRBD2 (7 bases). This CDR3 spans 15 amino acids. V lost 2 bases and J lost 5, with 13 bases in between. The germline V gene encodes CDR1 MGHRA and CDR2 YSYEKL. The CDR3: CASSQLEGGNNEQFF. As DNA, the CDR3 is TGCGCCAGCAGCCAATTGGAGGGGGGGAACAATGAGCAGTTCTTC.

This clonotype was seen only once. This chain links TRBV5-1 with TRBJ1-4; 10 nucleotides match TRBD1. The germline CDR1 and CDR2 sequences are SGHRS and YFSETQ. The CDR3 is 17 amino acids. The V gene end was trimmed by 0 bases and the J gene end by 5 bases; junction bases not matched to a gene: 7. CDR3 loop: CASSLGTGGKRNEKLFF. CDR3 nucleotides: TGCGCCAGCAGCTTGGGGACAGGGGGGAAGCGCAATGAAAAACTGTTTTTT.

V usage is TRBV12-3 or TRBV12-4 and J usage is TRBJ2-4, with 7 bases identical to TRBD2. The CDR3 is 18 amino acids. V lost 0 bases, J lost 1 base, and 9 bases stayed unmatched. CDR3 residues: CASSLAGLGSGAKNIQYF. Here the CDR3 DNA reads TGTGCCAGCAGTTTAGCCGGGCTTGGTAGCGGGGCCAAAAACATTCAGTACTTC.

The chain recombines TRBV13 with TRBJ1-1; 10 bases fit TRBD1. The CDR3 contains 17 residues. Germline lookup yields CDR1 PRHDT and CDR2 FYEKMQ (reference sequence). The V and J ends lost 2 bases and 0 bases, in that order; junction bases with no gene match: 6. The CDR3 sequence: CASSLILGQGMNTEAFF. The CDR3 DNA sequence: TGTGCCAGCAGCTTAATCCTGGGACAGGGGATGAACACTGAAGCTTTCTTT.

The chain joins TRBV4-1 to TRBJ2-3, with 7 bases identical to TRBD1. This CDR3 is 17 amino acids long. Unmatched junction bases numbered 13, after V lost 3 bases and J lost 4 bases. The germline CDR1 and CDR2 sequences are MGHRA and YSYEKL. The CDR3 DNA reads TGCGCCAGCAGCCAGAACTGTCAGGGGGTGGTTGCAGATACGCAGTATTTT. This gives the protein CASSQNCQGVVADTQYF.

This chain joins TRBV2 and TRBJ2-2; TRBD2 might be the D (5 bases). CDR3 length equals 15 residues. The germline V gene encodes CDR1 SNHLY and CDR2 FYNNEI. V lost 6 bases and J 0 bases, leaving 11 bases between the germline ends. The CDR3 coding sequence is TGTGCCAGCAGCGGCGATAGCGCGAACACCGGGGAGCTGTTTTTT. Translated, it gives CASSGDSANTGELFF.